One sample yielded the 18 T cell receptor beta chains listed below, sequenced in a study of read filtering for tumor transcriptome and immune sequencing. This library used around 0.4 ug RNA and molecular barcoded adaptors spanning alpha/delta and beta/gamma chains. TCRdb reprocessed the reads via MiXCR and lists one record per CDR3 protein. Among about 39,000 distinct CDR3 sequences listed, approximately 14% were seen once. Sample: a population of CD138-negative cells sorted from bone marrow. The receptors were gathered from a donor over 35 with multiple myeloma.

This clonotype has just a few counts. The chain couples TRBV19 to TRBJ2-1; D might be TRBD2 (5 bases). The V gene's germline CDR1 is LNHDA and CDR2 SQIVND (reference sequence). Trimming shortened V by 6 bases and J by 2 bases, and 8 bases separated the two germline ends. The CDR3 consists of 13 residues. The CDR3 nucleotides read TGTGCCAGTAGACTAGACACCTACAATGAGCAGTTCTTC. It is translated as CASRLDTYNEQFF.

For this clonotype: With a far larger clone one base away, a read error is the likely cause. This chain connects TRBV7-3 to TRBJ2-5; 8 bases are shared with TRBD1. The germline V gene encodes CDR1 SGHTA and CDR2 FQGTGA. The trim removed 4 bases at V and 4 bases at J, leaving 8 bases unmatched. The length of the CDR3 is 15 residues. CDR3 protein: CASSSSTGEGETQYF. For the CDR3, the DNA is TGTGCCAGCAGCTCCTCGACAGGGGAAGGAGAGACCCAGTACTTC.

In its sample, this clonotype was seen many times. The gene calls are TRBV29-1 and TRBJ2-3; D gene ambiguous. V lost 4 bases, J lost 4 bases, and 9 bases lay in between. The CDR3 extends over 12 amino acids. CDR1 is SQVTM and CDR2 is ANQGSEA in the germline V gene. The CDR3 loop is CSVVLAPDTQYF. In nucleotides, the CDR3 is TGCAGCGTTGTACTCGCCCCAGATACGCAGTATTTT.

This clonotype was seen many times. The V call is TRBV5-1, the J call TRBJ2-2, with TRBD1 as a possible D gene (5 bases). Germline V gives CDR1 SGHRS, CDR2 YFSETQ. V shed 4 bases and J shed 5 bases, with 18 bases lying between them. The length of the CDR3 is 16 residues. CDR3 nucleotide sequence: TGCGCCAGCAGCCTGATAATGGGAAGGGGAACCGGGGAGCTGTTTTTT. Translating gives CASSLIMGRGTGELFF.

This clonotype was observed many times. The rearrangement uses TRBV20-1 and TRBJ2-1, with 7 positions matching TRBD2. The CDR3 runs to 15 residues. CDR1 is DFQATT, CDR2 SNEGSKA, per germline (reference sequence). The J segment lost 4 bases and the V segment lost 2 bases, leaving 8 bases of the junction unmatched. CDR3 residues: CSARNLGGGYNEQFF. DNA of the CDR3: TGCAGTGCTAGAAACCTGGGGGGGGGATACAATGAGCAGTTCTTC.

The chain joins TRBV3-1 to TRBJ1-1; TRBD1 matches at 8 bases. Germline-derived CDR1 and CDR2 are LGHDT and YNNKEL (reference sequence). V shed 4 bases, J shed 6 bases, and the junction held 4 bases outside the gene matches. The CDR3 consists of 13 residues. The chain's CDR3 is CASSREGQAEAFF. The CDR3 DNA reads TGTGCCAGCAGCCGCGAGGGACAGGCTGAAGCTTTCTTT.

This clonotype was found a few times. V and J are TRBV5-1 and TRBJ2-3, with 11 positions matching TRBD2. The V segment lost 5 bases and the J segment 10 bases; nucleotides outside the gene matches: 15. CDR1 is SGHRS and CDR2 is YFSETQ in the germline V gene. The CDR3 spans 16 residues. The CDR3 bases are TGCGCCAGCAGGCTAACCGGGACTAGCGGTTTTGAGGCGCAGTATTTT. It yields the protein CASRLTGTSGFEAQYF.

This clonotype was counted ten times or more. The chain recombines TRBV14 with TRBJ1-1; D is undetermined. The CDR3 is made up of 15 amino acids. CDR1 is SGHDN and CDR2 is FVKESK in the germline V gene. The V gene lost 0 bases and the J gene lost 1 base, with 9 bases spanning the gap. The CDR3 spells CASSQDFHRNTEAFF. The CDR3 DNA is TGTGCCAGCAGCCAAGATTTTCACAGGAACACTGAAGCTTTCTTT.

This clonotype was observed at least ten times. Written as DNA, the CDR3 is TGCAGTGCTAGAGATCCTAGGACGGATTTCTACGAGCAGTACTTC. This gives the protein CSARDPRTDFYEQYF. V usage is TRBV20-1 and J usage is TRBJ2-7; no clear D gene. The germline V gene encodes CDR1 DFQATT and CDR2 SNEGSKA (reference sequence). Trimming left V 0 bases short and J 3 bases short, with 15 bases between. The CDR3 consists of 15 residues.

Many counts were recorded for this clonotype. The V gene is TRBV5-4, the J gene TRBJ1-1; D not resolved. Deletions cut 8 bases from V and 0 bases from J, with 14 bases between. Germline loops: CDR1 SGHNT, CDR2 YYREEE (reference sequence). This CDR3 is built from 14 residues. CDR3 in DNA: TGTGCCAGTTTCCGCGAGAATATGAACACTGAAGCTTTCTTT. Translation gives CASFRENMNTEAFF.

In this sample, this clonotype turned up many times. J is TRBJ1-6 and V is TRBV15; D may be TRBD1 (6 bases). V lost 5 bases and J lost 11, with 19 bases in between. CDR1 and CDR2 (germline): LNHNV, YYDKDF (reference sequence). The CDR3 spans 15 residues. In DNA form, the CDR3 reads TGTGCCACCAGCTCGCAACACAGGGCATGGACACCCCTCCACTTT. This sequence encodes CATSSQHRAWTPLHF. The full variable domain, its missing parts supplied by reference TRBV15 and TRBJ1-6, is DAMVIQNPRYQVTQFGKPVTLSCSQTLNHNVMYWYQQKSSQAPKLLFHYYDKDFNNEADTPDNFQSRRPNTSFCFLDIRSPGLGDTAMYLCATSSQHRAWTPLHFGNGTRLTVT.

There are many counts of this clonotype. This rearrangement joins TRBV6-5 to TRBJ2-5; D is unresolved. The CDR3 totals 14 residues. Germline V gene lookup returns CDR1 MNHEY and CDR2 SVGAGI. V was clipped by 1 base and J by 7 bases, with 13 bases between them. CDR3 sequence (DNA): TGTGCCAGCAGTTACTATCGACAACGAGGGACCCAGTACTTC. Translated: CASSYYRQRGTQYF.

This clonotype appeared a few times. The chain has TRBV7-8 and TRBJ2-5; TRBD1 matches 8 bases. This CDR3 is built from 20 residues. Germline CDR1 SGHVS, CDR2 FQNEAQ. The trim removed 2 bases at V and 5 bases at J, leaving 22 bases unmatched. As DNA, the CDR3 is TGTGCCAGCAGCTTACCCCATAGAACTCGAGGCAGGGGGCGCGAGGAGACCCAGTACTTC. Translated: CASSLPHRTRGRGREETQYF.

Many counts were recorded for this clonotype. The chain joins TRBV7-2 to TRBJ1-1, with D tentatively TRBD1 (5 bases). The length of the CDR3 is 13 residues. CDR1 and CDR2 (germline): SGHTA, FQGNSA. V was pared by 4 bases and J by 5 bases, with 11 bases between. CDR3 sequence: CASSSRERTEAFF. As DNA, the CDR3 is TGTGCCAGCAGCTCCAGGGAGAGGACTGAAGCTTTCTTT. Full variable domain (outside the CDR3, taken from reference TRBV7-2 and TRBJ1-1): GAGVSQSPSNKVTEKGKDVELRCDPISGHTALYWYRQSLGQGLEFLIYFQGNSAPDKSGLPSDRFSAERTGGSVSTLTIQRTQQEDSAVYLCASSSRERTEAFFGQGTRLTVV.

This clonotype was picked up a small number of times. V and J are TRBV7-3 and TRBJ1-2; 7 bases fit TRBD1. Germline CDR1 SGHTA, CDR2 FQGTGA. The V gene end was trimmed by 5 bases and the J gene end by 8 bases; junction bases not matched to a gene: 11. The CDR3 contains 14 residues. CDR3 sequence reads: CASSPSGTAEGYTF. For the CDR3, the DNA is TGTGCCAGCAGCCCTTCCGGGACAGCGGAAGGCTACACCTTC.

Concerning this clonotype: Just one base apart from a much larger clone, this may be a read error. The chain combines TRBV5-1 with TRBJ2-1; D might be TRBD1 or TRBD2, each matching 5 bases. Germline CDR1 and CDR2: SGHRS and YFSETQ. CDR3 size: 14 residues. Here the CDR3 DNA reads TGTGCCTCAACCCGGGCAGGGACCCGAGATGAGCAGTTCTTC. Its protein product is CASTRAGTRDEQFF.

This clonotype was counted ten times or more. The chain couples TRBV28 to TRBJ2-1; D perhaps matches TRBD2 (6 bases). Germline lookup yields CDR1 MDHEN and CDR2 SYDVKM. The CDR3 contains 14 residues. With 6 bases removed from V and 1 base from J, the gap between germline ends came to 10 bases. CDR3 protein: CASRTRGSYNEQFF. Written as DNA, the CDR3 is TGTGCCAGCAGAACGCGGGGTTCCTACAATGAGCAGTTCTTC.

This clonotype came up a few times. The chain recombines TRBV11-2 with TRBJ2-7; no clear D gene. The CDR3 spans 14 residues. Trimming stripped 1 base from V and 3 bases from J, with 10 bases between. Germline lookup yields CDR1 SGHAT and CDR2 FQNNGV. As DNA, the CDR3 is TGTGCCAGCAGCTTAGGACTGGCGGACTACGAGCAGTACTTC. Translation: CASSLGLADYEQYF. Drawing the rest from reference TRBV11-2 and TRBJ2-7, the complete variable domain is EAGVAQSPRYKIIEKRQSVAFWCNPISGHATLYWYQQILGQGPKLLIQFQNNGVVDDSQLPKDRFSAERLKGVDSTLKIQPAKLEDSAVYLCASSLGLADYEQYFGPGTRLTVT.